These 8 T cell receptor beta chains originate from one sample sequenced in a study of a mutant IDH1 vaccine in newly diagnosed glioma. Time point: baseline, week 1 (first vaccination visit). Treatment denoted: pre-vaccination baseline after standard-of-care therapy. Produced via immunoSEQ multiplex PCR; TCRdb's table is partial and in-frame only. The sample shows roughly 84,000 clones, roughly four fifths of them seen only once. Sample: PBMCs, taken from a glioma patient treated with radiotherapy, temozolomide or both. The receptor source for this set is a man in his forties with glioma. Some clones in this sample may be carry-over from other donors' samples.

CDR3 nucleotide sequence: TGTGCCTGGAGTCCATGGAGCCTCCAGGGGAACACCATATATTTT. Protein sequence: CAWSPWSLQGNTIYF. The chain uses TRBV30 and TRBJ1-3; tentatively, D is TRBD1 (6 bases). The germline V gene encodes CDR1 GTSNPN and CDR2 SVGIG (reference sequence). Between the trimmed V and J ends, which lost 2 bases and 7 bases, there was a span of 18 bases. The CDR3 spans 15 residues.

The rearrangement uses TRBV30 and TRBJ1-4; maybe TRBD1 (5 bases). CDR3 length: 11 residues. V was cut by 5 bases and J by 4 bases, with 5 bases left in between. Germline CDR1 reads GTSNPN; CDR2 reads SVGIG (reference sequence). CDR3 nucleotides: TGTGCCTGGGACAGTAATGAAAAACTGTTTTTT. This encodes CAWDSNEKLFF.

The V gene is TRBV4-2, the J gene TRBJ1-5, with D possibly being TRBD1 (6 bases). The CDR3 totals 15 residues. CDR1 and CDR2 from the germline V gene are LGHNA and YNFKEQ. V lost 2 bases and J 0 bases, leaving 8 bases between the germline ends. This CDR3 reads CASSQQGSSNQPQHF. For the CDR3, the DNA is TGTGCCAGCAGCCAACAGGGGTCTAGCAATCAGCCCCAGCATTTT.

This chain links TRBV29-1 with TRBJ2-7; 9 nucleotides align to TRBD1. The CDR3 covers 13 residues. Germline V gene data show CDR1 as SQVTM and CDR2 as ANQGSEA. With V trimmed by 6 bases and J by 3 bases, 6 bases remained unmatched. The CDR3 region is CSVETGGVYEQYF. The CDR3, as DNA: TGCAGCGTGGAGACAGGGGGAGTCTACGAGCAGTACTTC.

The gene calls are TRBV27 and TRBJ1-2; D gene uncertain. Between the trimmed V and J ends, which lost 5 bases and 8 bases, there was a span of 24 bases. Germline values: CDR1 MNHEY, CDR2 SMNVEV (reference sequence). The CDR3 spans 16 residues. The CDR3, as DNA: TGTGCCAGCAGTATCACGTTCACGCCCCTGACGGAAGGCTACACCTTC. Its protein is CASSITFTPLTEGYTF.

The chain links TRBV5-1 to TRBJ1-5; 8 positions match TRBD1. Germline V gene lookup returns CDR1 SGHRS and CDR2 YFSETQ. The V segment lost 4 bases and the J segment 11 bases; nucleotides outside the gene matches: 14. The CDR3 runs to 15 residues. CDR3 nucleotide sequence: TGCGCCAGCAGCCTACAGGGGGGATCCCATGAAGCCCAGCATTTT. Translating gives CASSLQGGSHEAQHF.

This clone was found a few times. This rearrangement joins TRBV5-4 to TRBJ2-7; 10 bases align to TRBD1. Germline V gives CDR1 SGHNT, CDR2 YYREEE (reference sequence). J was trimmed by 6 bases and V by 7 bases; bases with no gene match: 10. The CDR3 spans 14 residues. This chain's CDR3 is CASSPRGTGVEQYF. In DNA form, the CDR3 reads TGTGCCAGCTCCCCAAGAGGGACAGGGGTCGAGCAGTACTTC.

This chain connects TRBV13 to TRBJ2-7; D is uncertain. From germline, CDR1 is PRHDT and CDR2 FYEKMQ (reference sequence). Trimming took 1 base from V and 3 from J, leaving 1 base between them. The CDR3 covers 11 residues. CDR3 sequence reads: CASSLDYEQYF. The CDR3 bases are TGTGCCAGCAGCTTAGACTACGAGCAGTACTTC. Full variable domain (remainder filled in from reference TRBV13 and TRBJ2-7): AAGVIQSPRHLIKEKRETATLKCYPIPRHDTVYWYQQGPGQDPQFLISFYEKMQSDKGSIPDRFSAQQFSDYHSELNMSSLELGDSALYFCASSLDYEQYFGPGTRLTVT.